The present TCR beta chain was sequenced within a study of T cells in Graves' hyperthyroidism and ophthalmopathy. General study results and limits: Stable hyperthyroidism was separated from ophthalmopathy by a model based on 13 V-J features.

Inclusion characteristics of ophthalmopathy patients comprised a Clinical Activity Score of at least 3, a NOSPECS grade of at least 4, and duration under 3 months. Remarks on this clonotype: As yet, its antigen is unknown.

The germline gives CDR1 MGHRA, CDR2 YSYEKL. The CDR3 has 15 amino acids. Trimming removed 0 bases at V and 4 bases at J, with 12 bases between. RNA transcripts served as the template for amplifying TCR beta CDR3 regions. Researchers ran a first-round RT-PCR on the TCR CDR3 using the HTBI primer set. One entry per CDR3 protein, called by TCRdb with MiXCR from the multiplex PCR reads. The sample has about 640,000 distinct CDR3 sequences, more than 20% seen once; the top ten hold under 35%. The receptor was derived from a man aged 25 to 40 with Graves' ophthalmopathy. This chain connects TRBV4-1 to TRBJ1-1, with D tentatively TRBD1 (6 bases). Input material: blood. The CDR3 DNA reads TGCGCCAGCAGCCAAGAGATCACAGGGCCCACTGAAGCTTTCTTT. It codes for CASSQEITGPTEAFF.